This TCR beta chain appears in the sequencing data of a study of blood T cell repertoires in COVID-19 (TCRdb year 2020). Study-level background: Collaborator samples came from the United States, Italy and Spain and covered acute and convalescent phases of COVID-19. A de-identified subject ID, COVID-19 status, age in years and sex were almost always included in the sample metadata. Samples were obtained from the ongoing ImmuneRACE study (first 160 participants) and from approximately 1,200 subjects provided by 6 global collaborators. Where available, HLA class I and class II types were obtained from metadata supplied by the sample provider rather than from assay-based typing. A freely available public database, intended as a resource for researchers studying the immune response to SARS-CoV-2, is where the repertoires were released. The material from the prospective study consisted of cDNA or gDNA derived from T cells, B-cell-depleted T cells, or PBMCs. The dataset comprised deeply sampled blood TCRbeta repertoires from subjects exposed to, actively infected with, or recovered from COVID-19. Here is what the overall study found, with its caveats: How much clinical and demographic metadata was included differed by source and by participant, and the metadata was provided uncurated.

Points on this clone: Its antigen is still unknown. No base-level quality is on record; no much larger clone is a single base apart.

TCRbeta CDR3 regions were amplified from genomic DNA by means of the immunoSEQ Assay, a bias-controlled multiplex PCR. The study's own analysis went as follows. The number of nucleated cells in each sample was estimated from the amplification of reference gene primers within the assay. To quantify the absolute abundance of each unique TCRbeta CDR3 rearrangement, sequence reads were collapsed and filtered. Productive Simpson clonality was computed per sample as the square root of Simpson's diversity index over productive rearrangements. TCRdb limited this immuneACCESS table to in-frame rearrangements with V and J called. A share of clones is missing; checked studies link under half to unresolved V genes, and the rest is unexplained. V, J and clone size derive from that table, while D and trimming were established from the DNA sequence. The sample table records 100,000 to 110,000 clones; 88% of these occur just once. Together, the top ten hold 5% of the sample.

The collaborating institutions used their own protocols to collect whole blood in K2EDTA tubes. For TCRbeta analysis, collaborators shipped samples as frozen whole blood, isolated PBMCs, or DNA extracted from either of those sample types. From a lookup of the germline V gene (reference sequence), CDR1 and CDR2 are MNHEY and SMNVEV. Its CDR3 holds 15 amino acids, cysteine through phenylalanine. Only CDR3 DNA is held: 45 bases, read in frame from base 1. V and J lose 3 bases and 0 bases, and a span of 10 bases separates them. This receptor was obtained from a human donor in a cohort sampled during active COVID-19. Rearrangement joined TRBV27 to TRBJ2-3; D gene: possibly TRBD2, on 5 matching bases. The source material was peripheral blood. The CDR3 sequence is CASSFRGLSTDTQYF. The DNA sequence is given as TGTGCCAGCAGTTTCCGGGGTCTAAGCACAGATACGCAGTATTTT.